The 8 T cell receptor beta chains listed next were all sequenced from one sample in a study of CD8 T cells in Susac syndrome. RNA was extracted with the RNeasy kit, and a quantity of roughly 0.45 to 1 ug was reverse transcribed using random hexamers. TCRdb used MiXCR to reprocess the immunoSEQ multiplex PCR reads, holding one entry per CDR3 protein. The repertoire holds approximately 230,000 distinct CDR3 sequences, with 93% as singletons. Input material: CD4+ T cells from PBMCs. All receptors come from a human donor with multiple sclerosis.

V gene TRBV5-1 combines with J gene TRBJ1-1; D unresolved. The CDR3 covers 14 residues. CDR1 is SGHRS and CDR2 is YFSETQ in the germline V gene. The V end lost 1 base, the J end lost 0 bases, and 7 bases lay between the germline ends. The CDR3 coding sequence is TGCGCCAGCAGCTTGAACAGCATGAACACTGAAGCTTTCTTT. Translated, it gives CASSLNSMNTEAFF.

V usage is TRBV9 and J usage is TRBJ2-1; the D gene could be TRBD1 or TRBD2 (6 bases each). This CDR3 region has 15 residues. The V end lost 3 bases, the J end lost 4 bases, and 14 bases lay between the germline ends. CDR1 is SGDLS and CDR2 is YYNGEE in the germline V gene. DNA of the CDR3: TGTGCCAGCAGCGGCGGGACAACTCTATACAATGAGCAGTTCTTC. Translating it yields CASSGGTTLYNEQFF.

A single count supports this clonotype. V is TRBV9 and J is TRBJ1-4; D gene unclear. With 0 bases removed from V and 0 bases from J, the gap between germline ends came to 6 bases. This CDR3 is 15 amino acids long. In germline, CDR1 is SGDLS, CDR2 YYNGEE. The chain's CDR3 is CASSVAGATNEKLFF. The CDR3 region has the DNA TGTGCCAGCAGCGTAGCTGGGGCAACTAATGAAAAACTGTTTTTT.

This rearrangement joins TRBV3-1 to TRBJ2-6; D gene ambiguous. CDR1 is LGHDT and CDR2 is YNNKEL in the germline V gene (reference sequence). The CDR3 is 14 residues long. Deletions cut 3 bases from V and 0 bases from J, with 3 bases between. The CDR3 loop reads CASSHGSGANVLTF. CDR3 nucleotide sequence: TGTGCCAGCAGCCACGGCTCTGGGGCCAACGTCCTGACTTTC.

This clonotype appeared a few times. The V call is TRBV7-2, the J call TRBJ2-7; TRBD2 matches 12 bases. Germline values: CDR1 SGHTA, CDR2 FQGNSA. This CDR3 spans 15 amino acids. V dropped 3 bases and J dropped 2; count of bases not matched to a gene: 2. The CDR3 DNA sequence: TGTGCCAGCAGCTTTCGGACTAGCGGGACCTACGAGCAGTACTTC. Translated: CASSFRTSGTYEQYF.

The chain couples TRBV6-5 to TRBJ1-1; D remains unclear. The ends were cut back, 5 bases at V and 10 bases at J, with 11 bases in the middle. This CDR3 contains 11 residues. Germline V gene lookup returns CDR1 MNHEY and CDR2 SVGAGI. The CDR3 bases are TGTGCCAGCAGTAAAGGGTATTCAGCTTTCTTT. Its protein product is CASSKGYSAFF.

The CDR3: CSAFPLEAGVSGELFF. For the CDR3, the DNA is TGCAGTGCTTTCCCCTTAGAGGCAGGGGTCTCCGGGGAGCTGTTTTTT. The chain has TRBV20-1 and TRBJ2-2; possibly TRBD1 for D (6 bases). This CDR3 comprises 16 residues. Germline assignment: CDR1 DFQATT and CDR2 SNEGSKA (reference sequence). Trimming took 5 bases from V and 6 from J, leaving 22 bases between them.

The J gene is TRBJ2-5, the V gene TRBV18, with D perhaps matching TRBD1 (6 bases). Germline V gene data show CDR1 as KGHSH and CDR2 as LQKENI. Between the trimmed V and J ends, which lost 4 bases and 1 base, there was a span of 10 bases. CDR3 length: 14 residues. The chain's CDR3 is CASSRDRIQETQYF. The CDR3 DNA follows: TGTGCCAGCTCACGTGACAGGATCCAAGAGACCCAGTACTTC.